These 15 T cell receptor beta chains originate from one sample sequenced in a study of cytomegalovirus exposure and HLA in healthy donors. Both 60 Vbeta primers and 13 Jbeta primers went into the PCR. The assay was immunoSEQ multiplex PCR, and TCRdb's table has in-frame clones only and misses some. Of around 150,000 clones in the sample, approximately 78% are singletons; the top ten hold roughly 8.2%. Sequenced sample: PBMCs. The source is a woman aged 45-60 years in good health and CMV-seropositive.

This chain uses TRBV6-5 with TRBJ2-1, with 12 bases that match TRBD1. The CDR3 spans 13 residues. With V trimmed by 5 bases and J by 13 bases, 6 bases remained unmatched. Germline CDR1 is MNHEY and CDR2 is SVGAGI. The CDR3 DNA follows: TGTGCCAGCAGTAAACCGGGACAGGGGGCACAGTTCTTC. Translated, it gives CASSKPGQGAQFF.

This sequence joins TRBV7-9 and TRBJ1-2; no clear D. The germline gives CDR1 SEHNR, CDR2 FQNEAQ (reference sequence). Deletions cut 3 bases from V and 6 bases from J, with 17 bases between. The length of the CDR3 is 15 residues. The CDR3 DNA follows: TGTGCCAGCAGCTTGGTCAGTGGGAGTAGTAATGGCTACACCTTC. It yields the protein CASSLVSGSSNGYTF.

This chain links TRBV28 with TRBJ2-5; TRBD2 agrees at 9 bases. The CDR3 has 15 amino acids. J was trimmed by 2 bases and V by 0 bases; bases with no gene match: 1. CDR1 and CDR2 (germline): MDHEN, SYDVKM. In DNA form, the CDR3 reads TGTGCCAGCAGTTTATGGCTAGCGGGGCAAGAGACCCAGTACTTC. It yields the protein CASSLWLAGQETQYF.

The chain employs TRBV30 and TRBJ2-5, with a weak D call TRBD2 (5 bases). Germline assignment: CDR1 GTSNPN and CDR2 SVGIG (reference sequence). CDR3 length equals 12 residues. V lost 4 bases, J lost 5 bases, and 11 bases lay in between. The CDR3 loop reads CAWIEGWETQYF. The CDR3 DNA follows: TGTGCCTGGATTGAGGGCTGGGAGACCCAGTACTTC.

The V gene is TRBV28, the J gene TRBJ2-3, with 7 positions matching TRBD2. Germline trimming cut 1 base from V and 0 bases from J; bases unmatched to any gene: 19. The CDR3 totals 21 residues. Germline lookup yields CDR1 MDHEN and CDR2 SYDVKM. The CDR3 is CASSLLPGTWEGRGSTDTQYF. CDR3 nucleotides: TGTGCCAGCAGTTTATTGCCAGGGACGTGGGAGGGCCGGGGGAGCACAGATACGCAGTATTTT.

The chain has TRBV5-1 and TRBJ2-2, with D tentatively TRBD1 (5 bases). The CDR3 loop spans 12 amino acids. CDR1 is SGHRS, CDR2 YFSETQ, per germline. Trimming removed 0 bases from V and 10 bases from J, with 7 bases in between. CDR3 protein: CASSLAGPELFF. CDR3 in DNA: TGCGCCAGCAGCTTGGCAGGGCCGGAGCTGTTTTTT.

This chain uses TRBV6-1 with TRBJ1-2; D remains ambiguous. V was cut by 5 bases and J by 3 bases, with 10 bases left in between. Germline-derived CDR1 and CDR2 are MNHNS and SASEGT. The CDR3 has 13 amino acids. The CDR3 DNA reads as TGTGCCAGCAGTCATACGGTGGACTATGGCTACACCTTC. It translates to CASSHTVDYGYTF.

The V call is TRBV30, the J call TRBJ1-5, with D possibly TRBD1 on 5 matching bases. The germline V gene has CDR1 GTSNPN and CDR2 SVGIG (reference sequence). The CDR3 is made up of 14 amino acids. The ends were cut back, 0 bases at V and 4 bases at J, with 10 bases in the middle. The chain's CDR3 is CAWSVGGNNQPQHF. CDR3 nucleotide sequence: TGTGCCTGGAGTGTGGGGGGTAATAATCAGCCCCAGCATTTT.

The rearrangement uses TRBV11-3 and TRBJ2-1; TRBD2 aligns across 8 bases. Unmatched junction bases numbered 6, after V lost 3 bases and J lost 2 bases. This CDR3 has 16 amino acids. The V gene's germline CDR1 is SGHNT and CDR2 YENEEA. CDR3 amino acids: CASSLSGRVTYNEQFF. The CDR3 DNA reads TGTGCCAGCAGCTTGTCCGGGAGGGTTACCTACAATGAGCAGTTCTTC.

This clone showed up just once. This chain connects TRBV7-6 to TRBJ1-5; maybe TRBD1 (6 bases). Trimming pared 1 base from V and 3 bases from J, leaving 10 bases between. This CDR3 comprises 15 residues. CDR1 and CDR2 from the germline V gene are SGHVS and FNYEAQ. The CDR3 reads CASSLVQGNNQPQHF. The CDR3, as DNA: TGTGCCAGCAGCTTAGTCCAGGGGAACAATCAGCCCCAGCATTTT.

The V gene is TRBV19, the J gene TRBJ2-1, with 10 nucleotides matching TRBD2. CDR1 is LNHDA, CDR2 SQIVND, per germline (reference sequence). The CDR3 has 15 residues. V shed 5 bases and J 4 bases; nucleotides not matched to a gene: 5. CDR3 region: CASSSGTSAYNEQFF. As DNA, the CDR3 is TGTGCCAGTAGTTCAGGGACTAGCGCTTACAATGAGCAGTTCTTC.

The genes are TRBV29-1 and TRBJ1-1; 9 bases match TRBD1. CDR1 SQVTM and CDR2 ANQGSEA come from the germline V gene. This CDR3 contains 11 residues. Trimming took 6 bases from V and 10 from J; bases not matched to a gene: 6. The CDR3 region is CSVTTGGTAFF. The CDR3 bases are TGCAGCGTCACCACAGGGGGCACAGCTTTCTTT.

This chain links TRBV5-4 with TRBJ1-1; D not resolved. The V gene lost 0 bases and the J gene lost 1 base, with 10 bases spanning the gap. The CDR3 length is 15 residues. Germline lookup yields CDR1 SGHNT and CDR2 YYREEE (reference sequence). In nucleotides, the CDR3 is TGTGCCAGCAGCTTGGCCTCCTCGGGGAACACTGAAGCTTTCTTT. Translation: CASSLASSGNTEAFF.

This clone has a handful of counts. The chain recombines TRBV28 with TRBJ1-2, with D perhaps matching TRBD1 (6 bases). This CDR3 has 15 residues. Trimming pared 5 bases from V and 6 bases from J, leaving 19 bases between. Germline assignment: CDR1 MDHEN and CDR2 SYDVKM. The CDR3 DNA reads TGTGCCAGCAGTCGTACAGGGTTACTAACTAATGGCTACACCTTC. Its protein product is CASSRTGLLTNGYTF.

J is TRBJ1-4 and V is TRBV11-2; tentative D call: TRBD1 (6 bases). This CDR3 is 14 amino acids long. Trimming took off 6 bases at V and 7 bases at J, with 15 bases between the two ends. Looked up from germline, CDR1 is SGHAT and CDR2 is FQNNGV. CDR3 DNA sequence: TGTGCCAGCAGAACCGGGACATGGGGTGAAAAACTGTTTTTT. It encodes CASRTGTWGEKLFF.